These 24 T cell receptor beta chains came from one sample sequenced in a study of T cell clonality in common variable immunodeficiency. Profiling relied on immunoSEQ multiplex PCR, and the TCRdb table lists in-frame clones only, not all of them. The sample shows some 30,000 clones, none of them appearing just once. The sample comprised peripheral blood mononuclear cells. The receptors were gathered from a person aged 18 to 70 in good health.

Concerning this clone itself: A read error may explain this, as a much larger clone is one base away. The CDR3 sequence: CAHRSGANVLFF. The CDR3 bases that were read are TGTGCCCACAGATCTGGGGCCAACGTG. The chain uses TRBV30 and TRBJ2-2; D might be TRBD1 (5 bases). The sequenced fragment ends 3 residues before the CDR3 boundary, so the rest is inferred from the germline J gene. Germline assignment: CDR1 GTSNPN and CDR2 SVGIG (reference sequence). The CDR3 extends over 12 amino acids.

This clone was seen a few times. The CDR3 end lies 3 residues beyond the end of the read and is filled in from the germline J gene. The chain is built from TRBV11-3 and TRBJ2-3; TRBD2 matches 7 bases. From germline, CDR1 is SGHNT and CDR2 YENEEA. CDR3 length: 15 residues. Trimming took 5 bases from V and 0 from J; bases not matched to a gene: 5. Incomplete CDR3 DNA: TGTGCCAGCAGCCCCGCGGGGGTGAGCACAGATACG. It specifies CASSPAGVSTDT. The full CDR3 protein reads CASSPAGVSTDTQYF.

With respect to this clone: The read ends 3 residues before the CDR3 terminus; that terminus is restored from the germline J gene. The chain is built from TRBV19 and TRBJ1-1; a weak D match, TRBD1 (6 bases). Per germline, CDR1 LNHDA and CDR2 SQIVND (reference sequence). This CDR3 spans 13 amino acids. Trimming pared 4 bases from V and 5 bases from J, leaving 11 bases between. CDR3 DNA, as far as it was read: TGTGCCAGTAGTAGGACAGTTGTGACTGAA. Protein sequence: CASSRTVVTE. The complete CDR3 sequence is CASSRTVVTEAFF.

This clone was seen ten or more times. The read ends 3 residues early relative to the CDR3; the germline J gene fills the gap. The genes are TRBV7-3 and TRBJ2-5; TRBD2 agrees at 16 bases. Per germline, CDR1 SGHTA and CDR2 FQGTGA. J lost 5 bases, V lost 5 bases, and 8 bases had no gene match. The CDR3 sequence is 17 residues long. This chain's CDR3 is CASSTGTSGRAGETQYF. The sequenced CDR3 bases are TGTGCCAGCAGCACCGGGACTAGCGGGAGGGCCGGTGAGACC.

This clone was counted only a few times. The read terminates 3 residues ahead of where the CDR3 ends, so the germline J gene completes it. The chain has TRBV2 and TRBJ2-3, with 8 nucleotides matching TRBD1. CDR1 is SNHLY and CDR2 is FYNNEI in the germline V gene. The CDR3 spans 15 residues. The DNA read from the CDR3 is TGTGCCAGCACCAACCCCCGGACAGGGAAGAAGACG. As protein: CASTNPRTGKKT. The whole CDR3 is CASTNPRTGKKTQYF.

This clone was seen at least ten times. Coverage ceases 3 residues before the CDR3 finishes, and the germline J gene fills in the end. V and J are TRBV11-3 and TRBJ2-7; tentatively, D is TRBD1 (7 bases). The CDR3 totals 15 residues. Trimming pared 1 base from V and 0 bases from J, leaving 10 bases between. Germline loops: CDR1 SGHNT, CDR2 YENEEA. The sequenced CDR3 bases are TGTGCCAGCAGCTTAGCAGGGGGGAGCTCCTACGAG. Translated: CASSLAGGSSYE. The complete CDR3 protein is CASSLAGGSSYEQYF.

This clone was recorded at least ten times. The CDR3 goes on 3 residues after the read ends, and that part is filled in from the germline J gene. This chain uses TRBV10-1 with TRBJ2-7; D is possibly TRBD1 (6 bases). V lost 4 bases and J 2 bases, leaving 12 bases between the germline ends. The V gene's germline CDR1 is WNHNN and CDR2 SYGVQD (reference sequence). This CDR3 contains 14 residues. CDR3 DNA (partial): TGCGCCAGCAGTGCATCAACAGGGACCTACGAG. The encoded protein is CASSASTGTYE. The entire CDR3 protein reads CASSASTGTYEQYF.

This clone was found many times. The read finishes 3 residues shy of the CDR3 end, and the germline J gene is used to complete it. The chain links TRBV10-3 to TRBJ1-2; a weak D match, TRBD1 (5 bases). Per germline, CDR1 ENHRY and CDR2 SYGVKD. The CDR3 is 15 residues long. CDR3 region: CAISESQQGMRGYTF. The DNA read from the CDR3 is TGTGCCATCAGTGAGTCTCAGCAGGGCATGCGGGGC.

There are many counts of this clone. The read halts 3 residues ahead of the CDR3 end, with the missing end drawn from the germline J gene. This chain joins TRBV7-2 and TRBJ1-2, with D tentatively TRBD1 (5 bases). The CDR3 spans 14 residues. In germline, CDR1 is SGHTA, CDR2 FQGNSA. V was pared by 1 base and J by 5 bases, with 11 bases between. The part of the CDR3 DNA that was read is TGTGCCAGCAGCTTAGGCCAGGGCCCTTATGGC. It translates to CASSLGQGPYG. The complete CDR3 protein is CASSLGQGPYGYTF.

A word on this clone: The sequenced fragment ends 3 residues before the CDR3 boundary, so the rest is inferred from the germline J gene. The chain uses TRBV7-9 and TRBJ1-1; maybe TRBD1 (6 bases). The germline V gene has CDR1 SEHNR and CDR2 FQNEAQ (reference sequence). The CDR3 runs 13 residues. Between the trimmed V and J ends, which lost 1 base and 3 bases, there was a span of 6 bases. The sequenced CDR3 bases are TGTGCCAGCAGCTTAGACAGGGACACTGAA. Translating gives CASSLDRDTE. The CDR3 in full is CASSLDRDTEAFF.

The table lists this clone with many counts. The read ends 3 residues before the CDR3 terminus; that terminus is restored from the germline J gene. The chain has TRBV5-6 and TRBJ2-3; 7 positions agree with TRBD1. V was pared by 0 bases and J by 3 bases, with 4 bases of the junction left unmatched. The CDR3 loop spans 15 amino acids. Per the germline V gene, CDR1 is SGHDT and CDR2 is YYEEEE. The CDR3 bases that were read are TGTGCCAGCAGCTTGGTTGCAGGGGGAACAGATACG. It is translated as CASSLVAGGTDT. The CDR3 in full is CASSLVAGGTDTQYF. Based on the CDR3 plus reference TRBV5-6 and TRBJ2-3, the full variable domain is DAGVTQSPTHLIKTRGQQVTLRCSPKSGHDTVSWYQQALGQGPQFIFQYYEEEERQRGNFPDRFSGHQFPNYSSELNVNALLLGDSALYLCASSLVAGGTDTQYFGPGTRLTVL.

This clone was detected a few times. The read terminates 3 residues before the CDR3 end, so the remaining end is supplied by the germline J gene. The chain uses TRBV7-9 and TRBJ2-3, with no clear D. Looked up from germline, CDR1 is SEHNR and CDR2 is FQNEAQ (reference sequence). The CDR3 spans 11 residues. The part of the CDR3 DNA that was read is TGTGCCAGCAGCTCCAGCGAGACG. It yields the protein CASSSSET. The whole CDR3 is CASSSSETQYF.

In this sample, this clone turned up a few times. The CDR3 end lies 3 residues beyond the end of the read and is filled in from the germline J gene. The chain links TRBV7-2 to TRBJ1-1; D might be TRBD1 (5 bases). Germline V gene sequence: CDR1 SGHTA, CDR2 FQGNSA. Trimming removed 2 bases at V and 5 bases at J, with 9 bases between. CDR3 length equals 13 residues. CDR3 DNA, as far as it was read: TGTGCCAGCAGCTTACGGAGACAGACTGAA. Its translation: CASSLRRQTE. The complete CDR3 reads CASSLRRQTEAFF.

This clone qualifies as medium-sized. The CDR3 goes on 3 residues after the read ends, and that part is filled in from the germline J gene. J is TRBJ2-2 and V is TRBV7-3; weak D call: TRBD1 (6 bases). Between the trimmed V and J ends, which lost 5 bases and 6 bases, there was a span of 13 bases. This CDR3 is 14 amino acids long. CDR1 is SGHTA and CDR2 is FQGTGA in the germline V gene. CDR3 loop: CASSQDSAAGELFF. The CDR3 DNA, read in part, is TGTGCCAGCAGCCAGGACAGTGCGGCCGGGGAG.

The sample holds many counts of this clone. The read halts 3 residues ahead of the CDR3 end, with the missing end drawn from the germline J gene. This chain uses TRBV11-3 with TRBJ1-4; possible D gene TRBD1, 5 bases. CDR1 is SGHNT and CDR2 is YENEEA in the germline V gene. The CDR3 contains 13 residues. The covered CDR3 bases are TGTGCCAGCAGCTTAGTTCCCCCCGGGGGA. Protein sequence: CASSLVPPGG. The CDR3 in its entirety is CASSLVPPGGLFF.

This clone was detected many times. The part of the CDR3 DNA that was read is TGTGCCAGCAGTGCGACTAGCGGGAGCTACAATGAG. It translates to CASSATSGSYNE. The CDR3 in its entirety is CASSATSGSYNEQFF. The V call is TRBV12-3 or TRBV12-4, the J call TRBJ2-1, with 12 bases that match TRBD2. The read comes to an end 3 residues before the CDR3 does, leaving the germline J gene to fill in the end. Losses at the gene ends were 5 bases for V and 3 bases for J; bases not matched to a gene: 2. CDR3 size: 15 residues.

In the case of this clone: Read coverage stops 3 residues before the CDR3 terminus; the germline J gene supplies the remainder. The chain recombines TRBV30 with TRBJ1-4, with 7 bases that match TRBD1. The CDR3 spans 16 residues. Germline CDR1 GTSNPN, CDR2 SVGIG (reference sequence). Partial CDR3 DNA: TGTGCCTGGAGTCCGCCTGGGACAGACTATAATTCACCA. Protein product: CAWSPPGTDYNSP. The entire CDR3 protein reads CAWSPPGTDYNSPLFF.

This clone was detected only a few times. This CDR3 is also generated by other DNA sequences in the sample. The CDR3 bases that were read are TGTGCCAGCTCACCCCCGAGGGCGGGGGGGGCCTACGAG. Its translation is CASSPPRAGGAYE. From start to end, the CDR3 is CASSPPRAGGAYEQYF. The chain uses TRBV18 and TRBJ2-7; 9 positions agree with TRBD2. The read terminates 3 residues ahead of where the CDR3 ends, so the germline J gene completes it. The CDR3 loop spans 16 amino acids. Germline V gene lookup returns CDR1 KGHSH and CDR2 LQKENI. V dropped 3 bases and J dropped 2; count of bases not matched to a gene: 8.

This clone has a count of ten or more. The read terminates 3 residues ahead of where the CDR3 ends, so the germline J gene completes it. The rearrangement joins TRBV7-3 to TRBJ1-1, with D possibly TRBD1 on 6 matching bases. Looked up from germline, CDR1 is SGHTA and CDR2 is FQGTGA. The CDR3 spans 14 residues. Between the trimmed V and J ends, which lost 6 bases and 3 bases, there was a span of 14 bases. The CDR3 reads CASRRQAGDTEAFF. The covered CDR3 bases are TGTGCCAGCAGACGACAGGCGGGGGACACTGAA.

This clone was counted ten times or more. Read sequence stops 3 residues before the CDR3 end, and the germline J gene provides the missing end. This sequence joins TRBV2 and TRBJ2-3; possible D gene TRBD2, 5 bases. Deletions cut 4 bases from V and 5 bases from J, with 7 bases between. The CDR3 runs 12 residues. CDR1 is SNHLY, CDR2 FYNNEI, per germline. The CDR3 spells CASSGAGDTQYF. CDR3 DNA (partial): TGTGCCAGCAGTGGGGCGGGAGATACG.

In this sample, this clone turned up many times. CDR3 DNA, as far as it was read: TGCGCCAGCAGCTTGGCCACAGGGGCGTTGTACGAG. Translating gives CASSLATGALYE. The CDR3 in its entirety is CASSLATGALYEQYF. The chain is built from TRBV5-1 and TRBJ2-7, with 7 bases that match TRBD1. The CDR3 end is not reached by the read, which stops 3 residues before it; the germline J gene fills it in. J lost 4 bases, V lost 0 bases, and 7 bases had no gene match. Per germline, CDR1 SGHRS and CDR2 YFSETQ. The CDR3 contains 15 residues.

This clone was seen repeatedly, ten times or more. With the read ending 3 residues before the CDR3 end, the germline J gene is used to fill in that end. This chain connects TRBV20-1 to TRBJ1-6; 7 positions agree with TRBD1. The trim removed 6 bases at V and 5 bases at J, leaving 10 bases unmatched. Germline V gives CDR1 DFQATT, CDR2 SNEGSKA (reference sequence). CDR3 length equals 15 residues. The CDR3 bases that were read are TGCAGTGCGCCCTACCAGGGGGGCAATAATTCACCC. Translation: CSAPYQGGNNSP. The whole CDR3 protein is CSAPYQGGNNSPLHF.

This clone has a count of ten or more. The CDR3 protein is CASSIASDYHPSSTDTQYF. The sequenced part of the CDR3 DNA is TGTGCCAGTAGTATAGCTTCGGACTACCATCCTTCCAGCACAGATACG. The J gene is TRBJ2-3, the V gene TRBV19, with TRBD2 as a possible D gene (6 bases). The CDR3 end falls 3 residues outside the read, so it is completed with the germline J gene. This CDR3 comprises 19 residues. CDR1 LNHDA and CDR2 SQIVND come from the germline V gene (reference sequence). V was cut by 1 base and J by 0 bases, with 20 bases left in between.

This clone appeared a few times. The sequenced fragment ends 3 residues before the CDR3 boundary, so the rest is inferred from the germline J gene. This chain connects TRBV11-2 to TRBJ2-5, with TRBD2 matching over 8 bases. The CDR3 is made up of 15 amino acids. Germline V gives CDR1 SGHAT, CDR2 FQNNGV. V was clipped by 6 bases and J by 5 bases; unmatched bases: 11. Incomplete CDR3 DNA: TGTGCCAGCAGTCGCACTAGCGGACGGGTGGAGACC. The encoded protein is CASSRTSGRVET. The full CDR3 is CASSRTSGRVETQYF.